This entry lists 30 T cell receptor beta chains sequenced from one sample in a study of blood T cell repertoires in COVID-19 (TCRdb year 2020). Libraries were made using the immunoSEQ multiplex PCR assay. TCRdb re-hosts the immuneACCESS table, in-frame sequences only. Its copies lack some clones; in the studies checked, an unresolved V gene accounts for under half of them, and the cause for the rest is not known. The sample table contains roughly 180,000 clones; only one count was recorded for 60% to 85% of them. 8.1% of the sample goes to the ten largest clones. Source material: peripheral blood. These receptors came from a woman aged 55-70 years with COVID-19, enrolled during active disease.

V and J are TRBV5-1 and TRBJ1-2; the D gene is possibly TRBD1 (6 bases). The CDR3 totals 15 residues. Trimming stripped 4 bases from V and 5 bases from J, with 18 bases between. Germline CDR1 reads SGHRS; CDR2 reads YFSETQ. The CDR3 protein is CASSEQGTGGYGYTF. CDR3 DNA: TGCGCCAGCAGCGAACAGGGAACGGGCGGTTATGGCTACACCTTC.

The CDR3 nucleotides are TGTGCCAGTAATGTGGGACTAGCGGGGGGACGGGATACGCAGTATTTT. Translation: CASNVGLAGGRDTQYF. The rearrangement uses TRBV19 and TRBJ2-3; TRBD2 matches at 15 bases. The length of the CDR3 is 16 residues. The J segment lost 6 bases and the V segment lost 7 bases, leaving 8 bases of the junction unmatched. Looked up from germline, CDR1 is LNHDA and CDR2 is SQIVND (reference sequence).

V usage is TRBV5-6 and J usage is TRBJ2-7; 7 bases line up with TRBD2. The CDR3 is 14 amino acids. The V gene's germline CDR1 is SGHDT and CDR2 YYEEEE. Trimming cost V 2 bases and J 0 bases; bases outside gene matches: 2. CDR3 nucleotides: TGTGCCAGCAGCTTTGGGACTATCTCCTACGAGCAGTACTTC. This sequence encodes CASSFGTISYEQYF.

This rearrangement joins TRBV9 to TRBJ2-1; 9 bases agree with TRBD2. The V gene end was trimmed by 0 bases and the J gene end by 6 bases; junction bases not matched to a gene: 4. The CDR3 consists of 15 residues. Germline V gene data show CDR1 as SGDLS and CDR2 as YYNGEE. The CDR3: CASSVDGTSFNEQFF. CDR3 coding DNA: TGTGCCAGCAGCGTAGATGGGACTAGCTTCAATGAGCAGTTCTTC.

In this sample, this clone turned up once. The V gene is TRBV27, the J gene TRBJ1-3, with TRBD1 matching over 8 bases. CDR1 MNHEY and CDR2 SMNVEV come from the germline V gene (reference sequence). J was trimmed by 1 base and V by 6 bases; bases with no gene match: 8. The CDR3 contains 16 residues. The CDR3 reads CASSLTRQGSGNTIYF. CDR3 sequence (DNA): TGTGCCAGCAGCCTAACCCGACAGGGGTCTGGAAACACCATATATTTT.

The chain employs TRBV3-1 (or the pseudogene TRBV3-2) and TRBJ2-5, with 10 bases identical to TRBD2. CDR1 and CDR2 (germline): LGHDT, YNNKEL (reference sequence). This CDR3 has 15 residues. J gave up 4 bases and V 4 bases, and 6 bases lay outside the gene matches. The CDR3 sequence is CASSPLGLASETQYF. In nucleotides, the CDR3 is TGTGCCAGCAGCCCCTTGGGACTAGCGTCAGAGACCCAGTACTTC.

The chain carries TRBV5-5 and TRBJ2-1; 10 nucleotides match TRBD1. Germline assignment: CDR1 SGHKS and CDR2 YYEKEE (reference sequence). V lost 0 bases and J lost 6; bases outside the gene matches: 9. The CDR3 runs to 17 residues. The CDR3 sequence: CASSLAITGQGFNEQFF. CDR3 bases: TGTGCCAGCAGCTTGGCCATTACGGGACAGGGGTTCAATGAGCAGTTCTTC.

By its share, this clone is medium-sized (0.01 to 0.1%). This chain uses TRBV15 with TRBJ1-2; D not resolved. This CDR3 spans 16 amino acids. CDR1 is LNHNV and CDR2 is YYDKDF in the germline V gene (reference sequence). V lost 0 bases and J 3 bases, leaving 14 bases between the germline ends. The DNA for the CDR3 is TGTGCCACCAGCAGAGATATTGACCCAGAGGACTATGGCTACACCTTC. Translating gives CATSRDIDPEDYGYTF.

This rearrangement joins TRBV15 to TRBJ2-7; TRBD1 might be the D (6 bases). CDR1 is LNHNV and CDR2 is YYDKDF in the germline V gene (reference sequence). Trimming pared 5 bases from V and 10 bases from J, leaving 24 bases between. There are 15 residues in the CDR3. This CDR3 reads CATSRPGDSTGHQYF. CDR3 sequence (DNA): TGTGCCACCAGCCGACCCGGAGACTCGACAGGCCATCAGTACTTC.

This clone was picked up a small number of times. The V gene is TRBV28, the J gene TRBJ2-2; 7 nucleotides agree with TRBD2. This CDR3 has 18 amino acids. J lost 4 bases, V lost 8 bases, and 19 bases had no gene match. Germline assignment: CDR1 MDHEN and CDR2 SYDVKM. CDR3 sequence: CASCPLRGGQGGTGELFF. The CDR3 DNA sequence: TGTGCCAGCTGTCCCCTTCGGGGAGGGCAGGGAGGCACCGGGGAGCTGTTTTTT.

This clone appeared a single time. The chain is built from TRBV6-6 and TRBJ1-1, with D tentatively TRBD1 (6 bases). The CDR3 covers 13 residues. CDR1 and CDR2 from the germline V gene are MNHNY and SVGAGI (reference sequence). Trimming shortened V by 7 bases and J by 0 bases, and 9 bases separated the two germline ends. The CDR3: CASTRGMNTEAFF. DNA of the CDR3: TGTGCCAGCACTAGGGGGATGAACACTGAAGCTTTCTTT.

The CDR3 DNA follows: TGTGCCAGCAGCCAAGACAGCGGGGGGGCAGAAAGGACGCAGTATTTT. This codes for CASSQDSGGAERTQYF. The V call is TRBV4-2, the J call TRBJ2-3; 10 bases agree with TRBD2. V shed 0 bases and J 9 bases; nucleotides not matched to a gene: 9. This CDR3 has 16 residues. CDR1 and CDR2 (germline): LGHNA, YNFKEQ.

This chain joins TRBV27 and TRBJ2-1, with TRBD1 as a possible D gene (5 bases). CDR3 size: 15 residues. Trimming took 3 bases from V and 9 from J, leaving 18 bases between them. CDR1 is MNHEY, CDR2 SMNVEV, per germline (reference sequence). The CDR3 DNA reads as TGTGCCAGCAGTTTGTTTGCCAGGGCAATCGGTGAGCAGTTCTTC. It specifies CASSLFARAIGEQFF.

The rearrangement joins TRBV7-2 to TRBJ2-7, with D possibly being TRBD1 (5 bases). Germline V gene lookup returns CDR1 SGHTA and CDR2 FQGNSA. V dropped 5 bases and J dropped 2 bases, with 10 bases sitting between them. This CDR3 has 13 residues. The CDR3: CASSKQVTYEQYF. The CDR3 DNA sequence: TGTGCCAGCAGCAAACAGGTAACCTACGAGCAGTACTTC.

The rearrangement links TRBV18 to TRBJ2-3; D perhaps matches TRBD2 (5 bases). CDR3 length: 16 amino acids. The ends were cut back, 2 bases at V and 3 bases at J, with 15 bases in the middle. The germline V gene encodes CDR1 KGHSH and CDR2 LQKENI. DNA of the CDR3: TGTGCCAGCTCACCAAGGAAAGAGGGCGGAACAGATACGCAGTATTTT. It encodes CASSPRKEGGTDTQYF.

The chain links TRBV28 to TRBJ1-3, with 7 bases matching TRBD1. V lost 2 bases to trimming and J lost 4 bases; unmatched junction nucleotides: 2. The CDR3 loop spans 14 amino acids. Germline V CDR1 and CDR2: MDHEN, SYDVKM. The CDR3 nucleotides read TGTGCCAGCAGTTTAGCGGGACAGGGAAACACCATATATTTT. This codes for CASSLAGQGNTIYF.

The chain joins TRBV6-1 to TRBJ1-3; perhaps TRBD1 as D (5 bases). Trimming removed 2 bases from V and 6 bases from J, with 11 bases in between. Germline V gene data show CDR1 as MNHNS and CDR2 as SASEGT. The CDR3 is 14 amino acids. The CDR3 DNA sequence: TGTGCCAGCAGTGAATGGGGCAATGTAAACACCATATATTTT. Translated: CASSEWGNVNTIYF.

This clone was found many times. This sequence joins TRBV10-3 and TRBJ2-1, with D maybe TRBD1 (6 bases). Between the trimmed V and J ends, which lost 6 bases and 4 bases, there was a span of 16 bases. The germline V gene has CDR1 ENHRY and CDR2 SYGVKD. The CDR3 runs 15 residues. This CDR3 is CAIRNRAARYNEQFF. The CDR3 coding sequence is TGTGCCATCAGAAACAGGGCGGCTCGTTACAATGAGCAGTTCTTC.

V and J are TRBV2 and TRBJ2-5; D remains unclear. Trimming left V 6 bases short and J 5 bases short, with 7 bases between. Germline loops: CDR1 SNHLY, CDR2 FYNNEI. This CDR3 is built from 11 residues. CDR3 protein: CASSQRETQYF. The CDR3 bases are TGTGCCAGCAGCCAACGGGAGACCCAGTACTTC.

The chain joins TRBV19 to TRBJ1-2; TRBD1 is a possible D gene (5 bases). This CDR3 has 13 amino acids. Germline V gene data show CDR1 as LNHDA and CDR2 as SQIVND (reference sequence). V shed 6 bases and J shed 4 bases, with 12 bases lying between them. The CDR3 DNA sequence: TGTGCCAGTAGCAAAGACAGTCGCTATGGCTACACCTTC. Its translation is CASSKDSRYGYTF. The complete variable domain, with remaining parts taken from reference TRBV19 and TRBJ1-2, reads DGGITQSPKYLFRKEGQNVTLSCEQNLNHDAMYWYRQDPGQGLRLIYYSQIVNDFQKGDIAEGYSVSREKKESFPLTVTSAQKNPTAFYLCASSKDSRYGYTFGSGTRLTVV.

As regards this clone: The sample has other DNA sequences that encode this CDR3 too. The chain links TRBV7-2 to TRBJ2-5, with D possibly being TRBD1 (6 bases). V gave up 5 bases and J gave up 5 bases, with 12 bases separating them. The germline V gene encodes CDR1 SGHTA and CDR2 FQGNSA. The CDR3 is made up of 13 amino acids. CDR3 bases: TGTGCCAGCAGCCGTGACAGGCGGGAGACCCAGTACTTC. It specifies CASSRDRRETQYF.

The CDR3 reads CASSLDFGGYEQYF. The DNA for the CDR3 is TGTGCCAGCAGCTTAGACTTCGGAGGTTACGAGCAGTACTTC. The chain has TRBV7-2 and TRBJ2-7, with TRBD2 as a possible D gene (5 bases). Germline CDR1 and CDR2: SGHTA and FQGNSA. Trimming pared 1 base from V and 4 bases from J, leaving 11 bases between. The CDR3 contains 14 residues.

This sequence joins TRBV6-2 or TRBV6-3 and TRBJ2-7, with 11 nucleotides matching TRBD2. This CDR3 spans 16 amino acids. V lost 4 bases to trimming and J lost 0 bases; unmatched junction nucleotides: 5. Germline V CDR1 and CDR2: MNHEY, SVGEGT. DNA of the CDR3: TGTGCCAGCAGTTTCCCTAGCGGGGGGAGCTCCTACGAGCAGTACTTC. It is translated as CASSFPSGGSSYEQYF.

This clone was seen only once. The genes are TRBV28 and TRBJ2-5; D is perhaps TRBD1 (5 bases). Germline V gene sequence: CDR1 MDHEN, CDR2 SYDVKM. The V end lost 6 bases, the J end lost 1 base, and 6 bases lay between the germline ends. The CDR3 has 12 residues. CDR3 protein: CASRGPQETQYF. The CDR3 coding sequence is TGTGCCAGCAGGGGGCCCCAAGAGACCCAGTACTTC.

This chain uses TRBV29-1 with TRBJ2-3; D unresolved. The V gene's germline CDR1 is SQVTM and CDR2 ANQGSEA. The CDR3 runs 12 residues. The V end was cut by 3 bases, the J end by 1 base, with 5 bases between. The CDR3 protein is CSVDLRTDTQYF. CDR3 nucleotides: TGCAGCGTTGACCTACGCACAGATACGCAGTATTTT.

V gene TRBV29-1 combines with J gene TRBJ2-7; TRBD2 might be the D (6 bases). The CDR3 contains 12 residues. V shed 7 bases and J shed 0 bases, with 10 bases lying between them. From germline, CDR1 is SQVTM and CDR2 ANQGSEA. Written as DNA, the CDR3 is TGCAGCGCGAGGCGGGGCTCCTACGAGCAGTACTTC. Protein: CSARRGSYEQYF.

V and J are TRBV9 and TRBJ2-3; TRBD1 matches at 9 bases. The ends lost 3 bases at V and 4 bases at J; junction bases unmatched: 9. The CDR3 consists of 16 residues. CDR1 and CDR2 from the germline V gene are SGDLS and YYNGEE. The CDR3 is CASSDRPRTGADTQYF. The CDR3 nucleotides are TGTGCCAGCAGCGACCGACCAAGGACAGGGGCAGATACGCAGTATTTT.

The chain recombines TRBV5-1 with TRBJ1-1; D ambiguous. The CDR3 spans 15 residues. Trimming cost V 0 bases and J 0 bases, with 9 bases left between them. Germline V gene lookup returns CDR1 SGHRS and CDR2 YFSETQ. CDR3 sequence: CASSLDVRMNTEAFF. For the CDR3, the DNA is TGCGCCAGCAGCTTGGATGTCAGAATGAACACTGAAGCTTTCTTT.

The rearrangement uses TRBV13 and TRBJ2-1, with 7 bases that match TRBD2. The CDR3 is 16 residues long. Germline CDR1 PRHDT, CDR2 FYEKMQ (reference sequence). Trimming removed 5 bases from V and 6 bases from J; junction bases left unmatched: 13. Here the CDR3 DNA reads TGTGCCAGCAGCCCCGCGGCCCTAGCGGCTTTCAATGAGCAGTTCTTC. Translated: CASSPAALAAFNEQFF.

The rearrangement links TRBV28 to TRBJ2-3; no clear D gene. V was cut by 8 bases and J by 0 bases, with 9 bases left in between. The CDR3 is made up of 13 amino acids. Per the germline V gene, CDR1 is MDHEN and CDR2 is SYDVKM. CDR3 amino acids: CASFPGSTDTQYF. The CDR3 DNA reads TGTGCCAGCTTCCCGGGTAGCACAGATACGCAGTATTTT.